These 19 T cell receptor beta chains were sequenced from one sample in a study of T cells in Graves' hyperthyroidism and ophthalmopathy. It was RNA transcripts that yielded the amplified TCR beta CDR3 regions. The primer set for the first-round RT-PCR of the TCR CDR3 was HTBI. TCRdb reprocessed the multiplex PCR reads via MiXCR and lists one record per CDR3 protein. The table shows roughly 290,000 distinct CDR3 sequences, with less than 15% occurring only once. What was sequenced was blood. These receptors were obtained from a woman aged 25 to 39 with Graves' hyperthyroidism that later progressed to Graves' ophthalmopathy.

The chain joins TRBV19 to TRBJ2-7; D is perhaps TRBD1 or TRBD2 (5 bases each). Germline V gives CDR1 LNHDA, CDR2 SQIVND (reference sequence). The CDR3 is 12 residues long. V lost 3 bases to trimming and J lost 2 bases, with 5 bases between them. The CDR3 sequence: CASSMGAYEQYF. The CDR3 nucleotides read TGTGCCAGTAGTATGGGGGCCTACGAGCAGTACTTC.

This clonotype was counted many times. The V call is TRBV20-1, the J call TRBJ1-2; D gene uncertain. CDR3 length: 12 amino acids. CDR1 and CDR2 (germline): DFQATT, SNEGSKA (reference sequence). The V end was cut by 0 bases, the J end by 10 bases, with 12 bases between. The chain's CDR3 is CSARDPVIDYTF. The CDR3 DNA is TGCAGTGCTAGAGATCCAGTCATAGACTACACCTTC.

This clonotype was seen many times. V and J are TRBV12-3 or TRBV12-4 and TRBJ2-7; no reliable D call. V lost 3 bases to trimming and J lost 0 bases, with 6 bases between them. The CDR3 runs to 13 residues. The DNA of the CDR3 is TGTGCCAGCAGTTTGGGGATCTCCTACGAGCAGTACTTC. Translating gives CASSLGISYEQYF.

This clonotype was found many times. The CDR3 reads CASSPRGKGSYEQYF. In DNA, the CDR3 is TGTGCCAGCAGTCCCCGGGGGAAGGGCTCCTACGAGCAGTACTTC. This sequence joins TRBV6-2 or TRBV6-3 and TRBJ2-7; the D gene is possibly TRBD2 (6 bases). The CDR3 loop spans 15 amino acids. V was pared by 5 bases and J by 0 bases, with 14 bases between. Germline loops: CDR1 MNHEY, CDR2 SVGEGT.

This clonotype has at least ten counts. This rearrangement joins TRBV20-1 to TRBJ1-5, with D unresolved. The V end was cut by 1 base, the J end by 3 bases, with 10 bases between. Germline V gene sequence: CDR1 DFQATT, CDR2 SNEGSKA (reference sequence). The CDR3 is 14 amino acids. The CDR3 spells CSARVGGHNQPQHF. The CDR3 DNA reads as TGCAGTGCTAGAGTTGGAGGTCACAATCAGCCCCAGCATTTT.

This clonotype was recorded many times. The CDR3 reads CASSEFRQGGSQPQHF. The CDR3 DNA reads TGTGCCAGCAGTGAATTTAGACAGGGGGGTAGTCAGCCCCAGCATTTT. The chain employs TRBV2 and TRBJ1-5; 9 positions agree with TRBD1. The junction had 8 bases not matched to a gene; V was cut back by 2 bases and J by 6 bases. Germline V gives CDR1 SNHLY, CDR2 FYNNEI. This CDR3 spans 16 amino acids.

The rearrangement links TRBV2 to TRBJ2-7; D may be TRBD1 (6 bases). This CDR3 contains 14 residues. V was trimmed by 3 bases and J by 0 bases, leaving 9 bases between them. Germline CDR1 reads SNHLY; CDR2 reads FYNNEI. CDR3 amino acids: CASSEGHLSYEQYF. The CDR3 DNA reads TGTGCCAGCAGTGAGGGACACCTCTCCTACGAGCAGTACTTC. Using reference TRBV2 and TRBJ2-7 for the parts outside the CDR3, the full variable domain is EPEVTQTPSHQVTQMGQEVILRCVPISNHLYFYWYRQILGQKVEFLVSFYNNEISEKSEIFDDQFSVERPDGSNFTLKIRSTKLEDSAMYFCASSEGHLSYEQYFGPGTRLTVT.

The chain couples TRBV27 to TRBJ2-4; D is ambiguous. This CDR3 has 12 amino acids. The V gene's germline CDR1 is MNHEY and CDR2 SMNVEV (reference sequence). V lost 3 bases, J lost 4 bases, and 4 bases lay in between. The CDR3 bases are TGTGCCAGCAGTTTTGTGAAAAACATTCAGTACTTC. As protein: CASSFVKNIQYF.

This clonotype appeared many times. The chain joins TRBV2 to TRBJ1-5, with D possibly matching TRBD1 (6 bases). CDR1 and CDR2 from the germline V gene are SNHLY and FYNNEI. With 7 bases removed from V and 3 bases from J, the gap between germline ends came to 10 bases. CDR3 length: 13 amino acids. The CDR3 coding sequence is TGTGCCAGCAAGGGGGACCTCAATCAGCCCCAGCATTTT. Translation gives CASKGDLNQPQHF.

This clonotype showed up just a few times. The genes are TRBV4-1 and TRBJ2-7, with 7 bases fitting TRBD2. Germline V gene sequence: CDR1 MGHRA, CDR2 YSYEKL. The V gene end was trimmed by 0 bases and the J gene end by 5 bases; junction bases not matched to a gene: 10. This CDR3 comprises 16 residues. The CDR3 here is CASSQDPLGRHHEQYF. The CDR3 DNA reads as TGCGCCAGCAGCCAAGATCCGCTCGGGAGGCACCACGAGCAGTACTTC.

The J gene is TRBJ2-5, the V gene TRBV9; no reliable D call. CDR1 and CDR2 from the germline V gene are SGDLS and YYNGEE. Trimming removed 0 bases at V and 5 bases at J, with 17 bases between. The CDR3 length is 16 residues. CDR3 amino acids: CASSVGSAGSMETQYF. The CDR3 DNA is TGTGCCAGCAGCGTAGGGTCGGCAGGTAGTATGGAGACCCAGTACTTC.

This chain uses TRBV6-5 with TRBJ1-2; tentative D call: TRBD1 (6 bases). Per the germline V gene, CDR1 is MNHEY and CDR2 is SVGAGI. The CDR3 is 16 residues long. V lost 4 bases and J 3 bases, leaving 18 bases between the germline ends. CDR3: CASSSARGGVDYGYTF. In DNA form, the CDR3 reads TGTGCCAGCAGTTCCGCCAGAGGGGGGGTAGACTATGGCTACACCTTC.

This clonotype showed up many times. The chain uses TRBV11-2 and TRBJ2-3, with 8 bases that match TRBD2. Germline CDR1 and CDR2: SGHAT and FQNNGV. The CDR3 is 16 amino acids. J gave up 4 bases and V 0 bases, and 6 bases lay outside the gene matches. The CDR3 nucleotides read TGTGCCAGCAGCTTAGAAGCGGGAGTGAGGGCAGATACGCAGTATTTT. It encodes CASSLEAGVRADTQYF.

This clonotype was observed at least ten times. The chain employs TRBV7-3 and TRBJ1-1, with TRBD1 as a possible D gene (6 bases). Germline values: CDR1 SGHTA, CDR2 FQGTGA. The V gene lost 6 bases and the J gene lost 1 base, with 12 bases spanning the gap. The CDR3 spans 14 residues. Written as DNA, the CDR3 is TGTGCCAGCAGTCAGGGGAATGCGAACACTGAAGCTTTCTTT. Amino acids: CASSQGNANTEAFF.

This clonotype was counted many times. The chain joins TRBV6-1 to TRBJ1-2; D unclear. Trimming removed 6 bases from V and 4 bases from J, with 12 bases in between. Germline CDR1 reads MNHNS; CDR2 reads SASEGT. The CDR3 spans 13 residues. CDR3 in DNA: TGTGCCAGCAGCGTTCCGGGAATCTATGGCTACACCTTC. Translating gives CASSVPGIYGYTF.

This clonotype was found many times. One end of the junction does not line up with germline, which may come from a read error. The chain links TRBV27 to TRBJ2-5; TRBD2 might be the D (6 bases). The CDR3 totals 14 residues. Germline CDR1 reads MNHEY; CDR2 reads SMNVEV (reference sequence). CDR3 in DNA: TGTGCCAGCAGTTCGCGGGGCACCGGGGAGACCCAGCACTTC. This encodes CASSSRGTGETQHF.

At least ten counts were recorded for this clonotype. This rearrangement joins TRBV6-1 to TRBJ2-2, with a tentative D call TRBD2 (6 bases). Germline V gene sequence: CDR1 MNHNS, CDR2 SASEGT. V lost 5 bases and J 8 bases, leaving 15 bases between the germline ends. The CDR3 runs to 14 residues. Here the CDR3 reads CASSSGVVRGELFF. In nucleotides, the CDR3 is TGTGCCAGCAGTTCGGGGGTAGTTAGGGGGGAGCTGTTTTTT.

This clonotype was recorded many times. The chain uses TRBV9 and TRBJ2-1, with D maybe TRBD2 (5 bases). V shed 0 bases and J shed 1 base, with 8 bases lying between them. Germline V gene sequence: CDR1 SGDLS, CDR2 YYNGEE. This CDR3 contains 15 residues. CDR3 DNA: TGTGCCAGCAGCGTAGCCGGGGAATCCTACAATGAGCAGTTCTTC. Residues: CASSVAGESYNEQFF.

The chain has TRBV14 and TRBJ2-3; 8 bases fit TRBD1. The CDR3 extends over 14 amino acids. With V trimmed by 4 bases and J by 12 bases, 12 bases remained unmatched. CDR1 and CDR2 (germline): SGHDN, FVKESK. In nucleotides, the CDR3 is TGTGCCAGCAGCCGAGATTGGGGGACAGGCACCCAGTATTTT. Its protein is CASSRDWGTGTQYF.